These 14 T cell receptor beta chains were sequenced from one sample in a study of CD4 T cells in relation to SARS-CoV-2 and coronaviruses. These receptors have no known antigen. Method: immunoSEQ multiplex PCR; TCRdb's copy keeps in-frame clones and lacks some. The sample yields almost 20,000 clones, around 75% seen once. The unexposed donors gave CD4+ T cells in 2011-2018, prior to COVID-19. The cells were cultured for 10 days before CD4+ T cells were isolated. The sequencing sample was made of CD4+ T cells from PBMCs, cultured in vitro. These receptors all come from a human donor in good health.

The CDR3 sequence is CASSVETSGLNTQYF. The CDR3 nucleotides read TGTGCCAGCAGCGTAGAGACTAGCGGGCTAAATACGCAGTATTTT. The rearrangement joins TRBV9 to TRBJ2-3; 10 bases align to TRBD2. The junction had 5 bases not matched to a gene; V was cut back by 0 bases and J by 7 bases. The CDR3 is made up of 15 amino acids. The V gene's germline CDR1 is SGDLS and CDR2 YYNGEE. Full variable domain (outside the CDR3, taken from reference TRBV9 and TRBJ2-3): DSGVTQTPKHLITATGQRVTLRCSPRSGDLSVYWYQQSLDQGLQFLIQYYNGEERAKGNILERFSAQQFPDLHSELNLSSLELGDSALYFCASSVETSGLNTQYFGPGTRLTVL.

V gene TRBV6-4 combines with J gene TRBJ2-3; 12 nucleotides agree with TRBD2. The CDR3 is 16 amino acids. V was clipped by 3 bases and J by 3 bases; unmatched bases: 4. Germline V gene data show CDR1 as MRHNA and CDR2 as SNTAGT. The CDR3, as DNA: TGTGCCAGCAGTGAGGGGCTAGCGGGAGGGACAGATACGCAGTATTTT. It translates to CASSEGLAGGTDTQYF.

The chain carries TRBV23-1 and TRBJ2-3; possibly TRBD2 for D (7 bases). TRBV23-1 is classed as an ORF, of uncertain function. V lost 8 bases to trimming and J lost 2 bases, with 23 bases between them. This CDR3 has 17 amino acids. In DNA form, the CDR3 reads TGCGCCAGCCCCAGGGGAGGGGGGGGACGACCCACAGATACGCAGTATTTT. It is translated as CASPRGGGGRPTDTQYF.

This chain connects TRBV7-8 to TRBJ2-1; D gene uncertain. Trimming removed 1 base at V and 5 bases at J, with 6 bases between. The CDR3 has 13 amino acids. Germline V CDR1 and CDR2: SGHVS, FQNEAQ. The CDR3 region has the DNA TGTGCCAGCAGCTTAGGACCCAACAATGAGCAGTTCTTC. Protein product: CASSLGPNNEQFF. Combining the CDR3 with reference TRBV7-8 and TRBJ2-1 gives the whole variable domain GAGVSQSPRYKVAKRGQDVALRCDPISGHVSLFWYQQALGQGPEFLTYFQNEAQLDKSGLPSDRFFAERPEGSVSTLKIQRTQQEDSAVYLCASSLGPNNEQFFGPGTRLTVL.

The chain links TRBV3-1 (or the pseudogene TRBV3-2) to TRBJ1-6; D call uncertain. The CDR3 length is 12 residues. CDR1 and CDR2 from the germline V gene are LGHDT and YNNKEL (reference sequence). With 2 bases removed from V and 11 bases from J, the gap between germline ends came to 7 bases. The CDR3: CASSQSVTPLHF. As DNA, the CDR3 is TGTGCCAGCAGCCAATCTGTTACACCCCTCCACTTT.

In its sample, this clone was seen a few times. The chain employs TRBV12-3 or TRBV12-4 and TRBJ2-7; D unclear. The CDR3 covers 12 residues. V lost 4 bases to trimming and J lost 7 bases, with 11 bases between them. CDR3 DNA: TGTGCCAGCAGTTCACCCCATGGGGAGCAGTACTTC. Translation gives CASSSPHGEQYF.

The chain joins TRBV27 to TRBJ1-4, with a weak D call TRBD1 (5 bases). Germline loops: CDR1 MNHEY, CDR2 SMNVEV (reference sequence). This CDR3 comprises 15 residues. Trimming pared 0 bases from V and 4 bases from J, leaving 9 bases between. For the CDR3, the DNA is TGTGCCAGCAGTTTATCGTGGGGCCTTAATGAAAAACTGTTTTTT. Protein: CASSLSWGLNEKLFF.

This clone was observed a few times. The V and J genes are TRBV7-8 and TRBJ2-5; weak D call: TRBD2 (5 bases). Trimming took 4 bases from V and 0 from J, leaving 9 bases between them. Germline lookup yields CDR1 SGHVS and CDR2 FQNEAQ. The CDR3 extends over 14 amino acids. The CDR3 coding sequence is TGTGCCAGCAGCTCGGACGGGGACCAAGAGACCCAGTACTTC. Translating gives CASSSDGDQETQYF.

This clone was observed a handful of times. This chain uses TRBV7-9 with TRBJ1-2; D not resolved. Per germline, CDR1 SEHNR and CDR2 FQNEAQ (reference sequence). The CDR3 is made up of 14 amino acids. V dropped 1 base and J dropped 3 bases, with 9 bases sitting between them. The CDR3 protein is CASSLGTADYGYTF. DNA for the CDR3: TGTGCCAGCAGCTTAGGGACTGCCGACTATGGCTACACCTTC.

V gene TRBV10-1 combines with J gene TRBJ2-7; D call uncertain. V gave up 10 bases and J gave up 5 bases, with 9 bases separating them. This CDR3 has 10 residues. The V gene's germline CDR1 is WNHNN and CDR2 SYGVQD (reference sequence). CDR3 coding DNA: TGCGCCACCCGAGAACACGAGCAGTACTTC. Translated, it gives CATREHEQYF.

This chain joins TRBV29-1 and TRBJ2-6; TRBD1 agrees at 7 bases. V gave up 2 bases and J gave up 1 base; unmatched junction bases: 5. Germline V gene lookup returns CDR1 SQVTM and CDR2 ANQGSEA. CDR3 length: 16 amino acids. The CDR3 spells CSVEPGGSSGANVLTF. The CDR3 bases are TGCAGCGTTGAACCAGGGGGATCATCTGGGGCCAACGTCCTGACTTTC.

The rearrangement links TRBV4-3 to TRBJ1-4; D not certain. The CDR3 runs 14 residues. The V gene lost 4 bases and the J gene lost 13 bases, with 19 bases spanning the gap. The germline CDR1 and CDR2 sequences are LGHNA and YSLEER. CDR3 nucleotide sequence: TGCGCCAGCAGCCGGAACCAGAGGAGTTTAAGACTGTTTTTT. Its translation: CASSRNQRSLRLFF.

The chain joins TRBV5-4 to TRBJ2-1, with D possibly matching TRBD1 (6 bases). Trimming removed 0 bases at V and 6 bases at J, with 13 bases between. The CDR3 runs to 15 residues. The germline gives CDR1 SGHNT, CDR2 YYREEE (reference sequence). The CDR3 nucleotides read TGTGCCAGCAGCTTGGGGTCAGGGGACGGCAATGAGCAGTTCTTC. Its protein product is CASSLGSGDGNEQFF. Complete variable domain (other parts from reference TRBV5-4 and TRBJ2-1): ETGVTQSPTHLIKTRGQQVTLRCSSQSGHNTVSWYQQALGQGPQFIFQYYREEENGRGNFPPRFSGLQFPNYSSELNVNALELDDSALYLCASSLGSGDGNEQFFGPGTRLTVL.

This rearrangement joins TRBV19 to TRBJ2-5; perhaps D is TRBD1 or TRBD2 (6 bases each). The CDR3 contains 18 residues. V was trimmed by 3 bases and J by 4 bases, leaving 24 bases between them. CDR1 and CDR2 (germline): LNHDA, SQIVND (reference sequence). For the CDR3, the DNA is TGTGCCAGTAGTATCAGTGGGGCCGAGACAGGAGGGGGAGAGACCCAGTACTTC. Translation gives CASSISGAETGGGETQYF.